Listed below are T cell receptor beta chains from one sample, sequenced in a study of T cells in Graves' hyperthyroidism and ophthalmopathy. MiXCR, run by TCRdb on the multiplex PCR reads, gives a single entry per CDR3 protein. The sample lists a few hundred thousand distinct CDR3 sequences, more than 14% occurring once. Sequenced sample: blood. All receptors come from a woman in her forties with Graves' hyperthyroidism that later progressed to Graves' ophthalmopathy. Both conserved end residues are part of each CDR3. D genes are given only for firm matches. Some rows have no size entry. The others give once, few or many, or a class for an expanded clone.

cdr3_nt	cdr3_aa	j_call	clone_size	v_call	d_call
TGTGCCAGTAGTATCTGGACAGGGGACGAGCAGTACTTC	CASSIWTGDEQYF	TRBJ2-7	few	TRBV19	TRBD1
TGTGCCAGCAGCCTCCCCCAGGGTGAAGAGCAGTACTTC	CASSLPQGEEQYF	TRBJ2-7	many	TRBV11-2	NA
TGCGCCAGCAGCGCTGTGTTGGGGGCCCCCAATGAGCAGTTCTTC	CASSAVLGAPNEQFF	TRBJ2-1	NA	TRBV5-1	NA
TGTGCCTGGAGACCGGGGACAGGCCACTCGGTGCCCCAGCATTTT	CAWRPGTGHSVPQHF	TRBJ1-5	many	TRBV30	TRBD1
TGTGCCAGCAGCGGCAACAGGAACACTGAAGCTTTCTTT	CASSGNRNTEAFF	TRBJ1-1	many	TRBV9	NA
TGTGCCAGCAGTCCCCTAGCGGGAGAGGTCATAGATACGCAGTATTTT	CASSPLAGEVIDTQYF	TRBJ2-3	many	TRBV12-3/TRBV12-4	TRBD2
TGTGCCAGCAGTTTTGGCGGGGGTTACTCACCCCTCCACTTT	CASSFGGGYSPLHF	TRBJ1-6	many	TRBV28	NA
TGTGCCAGCAGCAGCTCTCGGGGAGGAGTAGCTTTCTTT	CASSSSRGGVAFF	TRBJ1-1	NA	TRBV7-9	NA
TGTGCCTGGATTATCCTATGTTACGAGCAGTACTTC	CAWIILCYEQYF	TRBJ2-7	NA	TRBV30	NA
TGTGCCAGCAGTTTCCTGCCTCGTATCGGCGGGGAGCTGTTTTTT	CASSFLPRIGGELFF	TRBJ2-2	many	TRBV12-3/TRBV12-4	NA
TGCGCCAGCAGCCCGGCTCCCCAGAGCTCCTACGAGCAGTACTTC	CASSPAPQSSYEQYF	TRBJ2-7	NA	TRBV5-1	NA
TGCGCCAGCAGCCTAGATGGACTAGCGTATGAGCAGTTCTTC	CASSLDGLAYEQFF	TRBJ2-1	NA	TRBV4-1	TRBD2
TGTGCCAGCAGTCCCGGACAGGGCAACAACGAGCAGTACTTC	CASSPGQGNNEQYF	TRBJ2-7	many	TRBV28	TRBD1
TGTGCCACCAGCAGAGGACTCGGACTAGCGGGAGACGAAGAGACCCAGTACTTC	CATSRGLGLAGDEETQYF	TRBJ2-5	few	TRBV15	TRBD2
TGTGCCAGCAGCCCTTGGAAAAAGGGCTTCTATGGCTACACCTTC	CASSPWKKGFYGYTF	TRBJ1-2	NA	TRBV7-2	NA
TGCAGTGCTGGTCCACTAGCGGGAGTCCACGAGCAGTACTTC	CSAGPLAGVHEQYF	TRBJ2-7	many	TRBV20-1	TRBD2
TGTGCCAGCAGCGTAGGGACGGGGGGCCCTCGGGATAACACCGGGGAGCTGTTTTTT	CASSVGTGGPRDNTGELFF	TRBJ2-2	many	TRBV9	NA
TGTGCCAGCACGCGGGAGGTAAGCTCCTACAATGAGCAGTTCTTC	CASTREVSSYNEQFF	TRBJ2-1	many	TRBV11-2	TRBD2
TGTGCCAGCAGTCGGGACATGTTGACCACTGAAGCTTTCTTT	CASSRDMLTTEAFF	TRBJ1-1	NA	TRBV2	NA
TGTGCCAGCAGTTACTCGGTTACAGCTGGAAACACCATATATTTT	CASSYSVTAGNTIYF	TRBJ1-3	few	TRBV6-5	NA
TGTGCCAGCAGTTATTTGATGCTGGCAGGTAATGAAAAACTGTTTTTT	CASSYLMLAGNEKLFF	TRBJ1-4	few	TRBV6-1	NA
TGCAGTGCTAGAACCCTGAGGGGAGCCAAAAACATTCAGTACTTC	CSARTLRGAKNIQYF	TRBJ2-4	NA	TRBV20-1	NA
TGTGCCAGCAGTTGGGACCTTACAGATACGCAGTATTTT	CASSWDLTDTQYF	TRBJ2-3	many	TRBV6-1	NA
TGCAGCGTTGCAAGGCTAGCGGGATATACCGGGGAGCTGTTTTTT	CSVARLAGYTGELFF	TRBJ2-2	many	TRBV29-1	TRBD2
TGTGCCAGCAGTATAGCTTCCCGGTCAGATACGCAGTATTTT	CASSIASRSDTQYF	TRBJ2-3	NA	TRBV25-1	NA
TGTGCCAGCAGCCAAGATAATTGGGGCGGGAGGGCTTACAATGAGCAGTTCTTC	CASSQDNWGGRAYNEQFF	TRBJ2-1	many	TRBV4-2	TRBD2
NA	CASSIYLCSAPIPTGGNEQFF	TRBJ2-1	few	TRBV5-1	NA
TGTGCCAGTAGTAGGCGGGGGGCAAGGCAGCCCCAGCATTTT	CASSRRGARQPQHF	TRBJ1-5	NA	TRBV19	NA
TGTGCCAGCAGTACCCCCGGGACAGGGAAATACGAGCAGTACTTC	CASSTPGTGKYEQYF	TRBJ2-7	many	TRBV28	TRBD1
TGTGCCAGCAGCTCGAAGGCGGGACTAGCGGGATGGGACTTAGCCAAAAACATTCAGTACTTC	CASSSKAGLAGWDLAKNIQYF	TRBJ2-4	few	TRBV7-3	TRBD2
TGTGCCAGCAGCTCCTTGTCGAGCGGGAGAGGAAGTGAGCAGTTCTTC	CASSSLSSGRGSEQFF	TRBJ2-1	many	TRBV28	TRBD2
TGTGCCAGCAGTTCCCTGCGGGAGCAGTACTTC	CASSSLREQYF	TRBJ2-7	many	TRBV27	NA
TGCGCCAGCAGCTTAAGCGGGAGCATGGAGACCCAGTACTTC	CASSLSGSMETQYF	TRBJ2-5	many	TRBV5-1	TRBD2
TGCAGCGCTAGGGTGGCCTACGAGCAGTACTTC	CSARVAYEQYF	TRBJ2-7	few	TRBV29-1	NA
TGTGCCAGCAGCCTGACGCCGGGACGGTTCCCCAGGGAGGGCTACACCTTC	CASSLTPGRFPREGYTF	TRBJ1-2	many	TRBV3-1	NA
TGTGCCAGCAGTTACCCCGGGACAGGGTTTGGCTACACCTTC	CASSYPGTGFGYTF	TRBJ1-2	many	TRBV6-6	TRBD1
TGTGCCAGCAGTGACAGCAGGAACCCCTACGAGCAGTACTTC	CASSDSRNPYEQYF	TRBJ2-7	many	TRBV6-1	NA
TGTGCCAGCAGGTCTCCGGGACAGGGGGCGCAAAAGGAGACCCAGTACTTC	CASRSPGQGAQKETQYF	TRBJ2-5	many	TRBV3-1	TRBD1
TGTGCCAGCAGTTTGCGGTACAGGGGGCATATTGAAGCTTTCTTT	CASSLRYRGHIEAFF	TRBJ1-1	many	TRBV28	TRBD1
TGTGTCAGCAGCCCACGGGACAGGGGTTCCTACGAGCAGTACTTC	CVSSPRDRGSYEQYF	TRBJ2-7	NA	TRBV9	TRBD1
TGTGCCAGCGGGACGCGCGGCTACACCTTC	CASGTRGYTF	TRBJ1-2	NA	TRBV6-2/TRBV6-3	NA
TGTGCCACCAGTGATAATGCACCCAATGAGCAGTTCTTC	CATSDNAPNEQFF	TRBJ2-1	many	TRBV24-1	NA
TGTGCCAGCAGTTCAACAGGGAAGTTGGACTACGAGCAGTACTTC	CASSSTGKLDYEQYF	TRBJ2-7	many	TRBV12-3/TRBV12-4	NA
TGTGCCAGCAGCTTATCTGTAGAGCAGCCCCAGCATTTT	CASSLSVEQPQHF	TRBJ1-5	many	TRBV11-2	NA
TGCGCCAGCAGCCAAGATCTGATTAGGGAGGCCAACTACGAGCAGTACTTC	CASSQDLIREANYEQYF	TRBJ2-7	many	TRBV4-1	NA
TGTGCCAGCAGCTTAACGTTCCGTACCGGGGAGCTGTTTTTT	CASSLTFRTGELFF	TRBJ2-2	few	TRBV7-3	NA
TGTGCCAGCTCACCAAACCGGGCCAGGGCCCTTAACTATGGCTACACCTTC	CASSPNRARALNYGYTF	TRBJ1-2	many	TRBV18	NA